This TCR beta chain was recorded in a study of cytomegalovirus exposure and HLA in healthy donors. Study at large: The roughly 110 validation repertoires used the same platform as the approximately 670 first-cohort repertoires, a later analysis reported.

V lost 4 bases to trimming and J lost 1 base; unmatched junction nucleotides: 0. The CDR3 is made up of 15 amino acids. CDR1 is MRHNA, CDR2 SNTAGT, per germline. Clones were sequenced by immunoSEQ multiplex PCR, and TCRdb holds only the in-frame ones, with some missing. The data show 110,000 or so clones, around 88% seen once. Study-wide points: Cytomegalovirus status was reportedly diagnosed by the classifier with high specificity and sensitivity.

This clone was counted a few times. Antigen specificity is unknown. A much larger clone differs from this one at a single base, so this may be a read error. The chain couples TRBV6-4 to TRBJ2-3; TRBD2 aligns across 12 bases. The sequenced material came from PBMCs. This TCR came from a young man in good health and CMV-seronegative. DNA of the CDR3: TGTGCCAGCAGTGGGACTAGCGGGGGCACAGATACGCAGTATTTT. This codes for CASSGTSGGTDTQYF.